The present entry profiles one TCR beta chain with its context. These data are taken from a study of shared clonotypes between healthy human individuals. Repertoires were generated with immunoSEQ multiplex PCR, while TCRdb's copy carries only in-frame clones and drops some. This sample has 750,000 to 1,000,000 clones; 90% to 95% occur once, and the top ten carry under 30%. Trimming shortened V by 4 bases and J by 2 bases, and 9 bases separated the two germline ends. Germline V gene data show CDR1 as WSHSY and CDR2 as SAAADI. This CDR3 region has 13 residues. CD45RO-negative cells were positively selected for CCR7, leaving out terminally differentiated effector memory CD45RA+ cells.

This chain links TRBV10-2 with TRBJ2-7; D is perhaps TRBD2 (5 bases). The receptor was derived from a man younger than 40 in good health. The specimen sequenced was naive CD8+ T cells sorted from blood. The CDR3 DNA sequence: TGCGCCAGCAGTGGAGGGCAAACCTACGAGCAGTACTTC. Amino acids: CASSGGQTYEQYF.